The clone carrying this T cell receptor (beta chain) was observed a single time. This entry belongs to a study of blood T cell repertoires in COVID-19. Study background: The United States, Italy and Spain were the sources of the acute and convalescent COVID-19 samples.

The CDR3 consists of 12 residues. The V gene's germline CDR1 is MNHNY and CDR2 SVGAGI (reference sequence). Trimming pared 4 bases from V and 4 bases from J, leaving 8 bases between. Original processing methods: Estimation of nucleated cell counts relied on the amplification of reference gene primers. Here immunoSEQ multiplex PCR was the method, and the copy in TCRdb shows in-frame clones only, minus some. V and J calls and clone size are those listed in that table; D and trimming were worked out from the DNA. This sample has 350,000 to 450,000 clones, with more than 80% found just once. The TCR originated in a man aged 35-49 years with acute or convalescent COVID-19. Sequenced: peripheral blood. The rearrangement joins TRBV6-6 to TRBJ2-7, with D perhaps TRBD2 (6 bases). CDR3 region: CASSSEGYEQYF. The CDR3 DNA reads TGTGCCAGCAGTTCGGAGGGGTACGAGCAGTACTTC.